This T cell receptor (beta chain) stems from a study of blood T cell repertoires in COVID-19 (dated by TCRdb to the early 2020s). Looking at the study overall: Samples covering the acute and convalescent phases of COVID-19 were provided by collaborators in the United States, Italy and Spain. Where available, HLA class I and class II types were obtained from metadata supplied by the sample provider rather than from assay-based typing. Samples were obtained from the ongoing ImmuneRACE study (first 160 participants) and from 1,254 subjects provided by 6 global collaborators. Sample metadata almost always included a de-identified subject ID, COVID-19 status, age in years and sex. A freely available public database, intended as a resource for researchers studying the immune response to SARS-CoV-2, is where the repertoires were released. Deeply sampled blood TCRbeta repertoires from subjects exposed to, actively infected with, or recovered from COVID-19 were included in the dataset. The material from the prospective study consisted of cDNA or gDNA derived from T cells, B-cell-depleted T cells, or PBMCs.

In the case of this clone: Its antigen is currently not known. No base qualities exist here, and no much larger clone lies one base off it.

Findings and caveats that apply to the study as a whole: The quantity of clinical and demographic metadata differed by source and by participant and was supplied without curation.

The trim is 2 bases for V and 4 bases for J, with a gap of 8 bases between the germline ends. The CDR3, cysteine through phenylalanine, is 13 amino acids long. CDR3 DNA is the only sequence kept; it has 39 bases, read in frame from the first base. The germline V gene (reference sequence) sets CDR1 to MNHEY and CDR2 to SMNVEV. The immunoSEQ Assay, a bias-controlled multiplex PCR, was used to amplify TCRbeta CDR3 regions from genomic DNA. On the study's bioinformatics: The number of nucleated cells in each sample was estimated from the amplification of reference gene primers within the assay. Sequence reads were collapsed and filtered to measure the absolute abundance of every unique TCRbeta CDR3 rearrangement. For each sample, productive Simpson clonality was calculated as the square root of Simpson's diversity index across productive rearrangements. Here the immuneACCESS table is served through TCRdb, limited to in-frame sequences with V and J called. Missing clones are a known gap in these copies; in checked studies unresolved V genes cover under half, and the rest lacks a known reason. For V, J and clone size, that table is used; D and trimming come from the DNA. A total of approximately 480,000 clones appear in this sample, nearly 90% of them only once. The ten largest clones represent roughly 0.9% of the sample.

One collaborating source in Seattle enrolled patients during active infection and followed them longitudinally through the course of disease. Collaborating institutions collected whole blood in K2EDTA tubes following their own protocols. For TCRbeta analysis, collaborators shipped samples as frozen whole blood, isolated PBMCs, or DNA extracted from either of those sample types. The TCR sequence derives from a man between 18 and 29 years old with COVID-19, enrolled during active disease. The sample comprised peripheral blood. The rearranged chain carries TRBV27 and TRBJ1-1; a confident D gene designation cannot be given. The CDR3 in this case is CASSLAVSTEAFF. The DNA sequence is as follows: TGTGCCAGCAGTTTAGCGGTGAGCACTGAAGCTTTCTTT.